Each of the 31 T cell receptor beta chains below was sequenced from the same sample in a study of T cell clones after liver transplantation. Clones were sequenced by immunoSEQ multiplex PCR, and TCRdb holds only the in-frame ones, with some missing. The table shows some 15,000 clones, with around 82% occurring only once. Here the sequenced sample was CD8+ T cells from blood, taken around 49 months after liver transplant. All receptors come from a human patient who received a liver transplant. Among the T cells, some may be from the graft donor.

The genes are TRBV5-8 and TRBJ1-3; no clear D. Germline-derived CDR1 and CDR2 are SGHTS and YDEGEE. The V gene lost 8 bases and the J gene lost 0 bases, with 15 bases spanning the gap. The CDR3 extends over 15 amino acids. The CDR3 spells CASCEEVSSGNTIYF. DNA of the CDR3: TGTGCCAGTTGCGAAGAGGTCAGCTCTGGAAACACCATATATTTT. Together with reference TRBV5-8 and TRBJ1-3, the CDR3 gives the full variable domain: EAGVTQSPTHLIKTRGQQATLRCSPISGHTSVYWYQQALGLGLQFLLWYDEGEERNRGNFPPRFSGRQFPNYSSELNVNALELEDSALYLCASCEEVSSGNTIYFGEGSWLTVV.

This clone was found a few times. V gene TRBV27 combines with J gene TRBJ2-1; 9 positions match TRBD2. CDR1 and CDR2 from the germline V gene are MNHEY and SMNVEV (reference sequence). J lost 13 bases, V lost 5 bases, and 9 bases had no gene match. The CDR3 runs 13 residues. Here the CDR3 DNA reads TGTGCCAGCAGTGCGACTAGCGGTGGACCCCAGTTCTTC. Protein product: CASSATSGGPQFF.

V and J are TRBV6-1 and TRBJ2-7; possibly TRBD1 for D (6 bases). Trimming cost V 2 bases and J 2 bases, with 13 bases left between them. The CDR3 contains 15 residues. From germline, CDR1 is MNHNS and CDR2 SASEGT. CDR3 sequence (DNA): TGTGCCAGCAGTGAATCGGCGTGGGGGCCCTACGAGCAGTACTTC. Translating gives CASSESAWGPYEQYF.

The J gene is TRBJ2-7, the V gene TRBV19; D not resolved. Trimming took 5 bases from V and 4 from J, leaving 12 bases between them. CDR1 LNHDA and CDR2 SQIVND come from the germline V gene (reference sequence). CDR3 size: 13 residues. The CDR3 protein is CASSLDGFYEQYF. CDR3 nucleotides: TGTGCCAGTAGTCTGGACGGGTTTTACGAGCAGTACTTC.

The genes are TRBV6-1 and TRBJ2-3; 10 bases match TRBD1. V was clipped by 6 bases and J by 3 bases; unmatched bases: 3. The CDR3 has 14 amino acids. Germline V gene lookup returns CDR1 MNHNS and CDR2 SASEGT. CDR3 coding DNA: TGTGCCAGCAGCGGGACAGGGGAGACAGATACGCAGTATTTT. Its protein is CASSGTGETDTQYF.

V gene TRBV6-5 combines with J gene TRBJ1-2; D may be TRBD1 (6 bases). V was clipped by 0 bases and J by 8 bases, with 13 bases between them. The CDR3 loop spans 14 amino acids. CDR1 MNHEY and CDR2 SVGAGI come from the germline V gene. The CDR3 reads CASSYSDRGVGYTF. Here the CDR3 DNA reads TGTGCCAGCAGTTACTCGGACAGAGGAGTAGGCTACACCTTC.

J is TRBJ1-5 and V is TRBV19; D uncertain. Per germline, CDR1 LNHDA and CDR2 SQIVND (reference sequence). V lost 4 bases and J lost 5, with 9 bases in between. CDR3 size: 13 residues. As DNA, the CDR3 is TGTGCCAGTAGTACCTTACAGCATCAGCCCCAGCATTTT. Residues: CASSTLQHQPQHF.

This rearrangement joins TRBV4-1 to TRBJ2-5, with 12 bases that match TRBD2. In germline, CDR1 is MGHRA, CDR2 YSYEKL. The CDR3 runs 17 residues. V shed 4 bases and J 0 bases; nucleotides not matched to a gene: 6. CDR3 DNA: TGCGCCAGCAGCCTTCGGACTAGCGGGGAAAACCAAGAGACCCAGTACTTC. It yields the protein CASSLRTSGENQETQYF.

The V and J genes are TRBV7-3 and TRBJ2-1; 9 nucleotides line up with TRBD2. The V and J ends lost 5 bases and 6 bases, in that order; junction bases with no gene match: 2. Germline CDR1 and CDR2: SGHTA and FQGTGA. This CDR3 has 13 residues. The CDR3 region is CASSTGLANEQFF. As DNA, the CDR3 is TGTGCCAGCAGCACGGGACTAGCCAATGAGCAGTTCTTC.

This clone has a handful of counts. The chain is built from TRBV5-3 and TRBJ2-6; no firm D call. Being an ORF, TRBV5-3 has a function that is uncertain. The V gene lost 3 bases and the J gene lost 0 bases, with 10 bases spanning the gap. This CDR3 is built from 16 residues. This CDR3 is CARSSQPRSGANVLTF. DNA for the CDR3: TGTGCCAGAAGCTCGCAGCCCCGCTCTGGGGCCAACGTCCTGACTTTC.

This clone has a single count. This sequence joins TRBV27 and TRBJ2-1; 7 bases map to TRBD2. This CDR3 has 12 residues. Trimming removed 5 bases from V and 13 bases from J; junction bases left unmatched: 8. The germline CDR1 and CDR2 sequences are MNHEY and SMNVEV (reference sequence). For the CDR3, the DNA is TGTGCCAGCAGTCCCACTAGCGACTTCCAGTTCTTC. Residues: CASSPTSDFQFF.

There are a few counts of this clone. The chain uses TRBV11-1 and TRBJ2-7; TRBD2 matches at 8 bases. Trimming took 0 bases from V and 4 from J; bases not matched to a gene: 5. In germline, CDR1 is SGHAT, CDR2 FQDESV (reference sequence). The CDR3 runs to 15 residues. The CDR3 loop is CASSLALAGWYEQYF. DNA of the CDR3: TGTGCCAGCAGCTTAGCTCTAGCGGGTTGGTACGAGCAGTACTTC.

The V call is TRBV4-2, the J call TRBJ1-5, with 7 positions matching TRBD1. CDR3 length: 18 amino acids. V lost 4 bases and J lost 1; bases outside the gene matches: 13. Germline CDR1 and CDR2: LGHNA and YNFKEQ. The CDR3 sequence is CASSPFDRASESNQPQHF. The CDR3 nucleotides read TGTGCCAGCAGCCCTTTCGACAGGGCAAGTGAAAGCAATCAGCCCCAGCATTTT.

This chain uses TRBV15 with TRBJ2-7, with 7 nucleotides matching TRBD1. Trimming at V came to 1 base and at J to 5 bases, leaving 5 bases not matched to a gene. The germline gives CDR1 LNHNV, CDR2 YYDKDF (reference sequence). This CDR3 has 14 amino acids. CDR3 coding DNA: TGTGCCACCAGCAGAGGACAGGGTAGAGACGAGCAGTACTTC. Translation gives CATSRGQGRDEQYF.

This chain uses TRBV28 with TRBJ1-3, with 7 bases fitting TRBD1. Germline loops: CDR1 MDHEN, CDR2 SYDVKM. V lost 5 bases, J lost 2 bases, and 6 bases stayed unmatched. CDR3 length: 15 amino acids. The DNA for the CDR3 is TGTGCCAGCAGTCCCCTGACAGGGACTGGAAACACCATATATTTT. The encoded protein is CASSPLTGTGNTIYF. The variable domain in full, completed from reference TRBV28 and TRBJ1-3, reads DVKVTQSSRYLVKRTGEKVFLECVQDMDHENMFWYRQDPGLGLRLIYFSYDVKMKEKGDIPEGYSVSREKKERFSLILESASTNQTSMYLCASSPLTGTGNTIYFGEGSWLTVV.

This clone was detected a few times. The chain employs TRBV5-1 and TRBJ2-1; D uncertain. Per germline, CDR1 SGHRS and CDR2 YFSETQ. The CDR3 is 15 amino acids. V lost 5 bases and J 8 bases, leaving 20 bases between the germline ends. CDR3 sequence reads: CASSFGSGSLHEQFF. The CDR3 region has the DNA TGCGCCAGCAGTTTTGGGTCTGGTAGTCTCCATGAGCAGTTCTTC.

This chain connects TRBV5-6 to TRBJ1-2, with 9 bases that match TRBD1. The CDR3 length is 15 residues. The V and J ends lost 3 bases and 8 bases, in that order; junction bases with no gene match: 11. Germline CDR1 is SGHDT and CDR2 is YYEEEE. The CDR3 sequence: CASSSWTGESFGYTF. The DNA of the CDR3 is TGTGCCAGCAGCTCCTGGACAGGGGAAAGTTTCGGCTACACCTTC.

This rearrangement joins TRBV7-9 to TRBJ2-7; no clear D. Trimming shortened V by 5 bases and J by 0 bases, and 5 bases separated the two germline ends. The germline CDR1 and CDR2 sequences are SEHNR and FQNEAQ (reference sequence). The CDR3 spans 12 residues. The CDR3 loop is CASSLYSYEQYF. The CDR3, as DNA: TGTGCCAGCAGCCTGTACTCCTACGAGCAGTACTTC.

The chain recombines TRBV7-7 with TRBJ2-3; 8 nucleotides align to TRBD2. The CDR3 has 14 residues. Germline values: CDR1 SSHAT, CDR2 FNYEAQ (reference sequence). Germline trimming cut 5 bases from V and 4 bases from J; bases unmatched to any gene: 5. CDR3: CASSPQREPDTQYF. In DNA, the CDR3 is TGTGCCAGCAGCCCTCAGCGGGAGCCAGATACGCAGTATTTT. The full variable domain, with the rest looked up from reference TRBV7-7 and TRBJ2-3, is GAGVSQSPRYKVTKRGQDVTLRCDPISSHATLYWYQQALGQGPEFLTYFNYEAQPDKSGLPSDRFSAERPEGSISTLTIQRTEQRDSAMYRCASSPQREPDTQYFGPGTRLTVL.

This chain connects TRBV7-9 to TRBJ1-1; 7 positions match TRBD1. CDR3 length: 13 residues. Germline CDR1 reads SEHNR; CDR2 reads FQNEAQ (reference sequence). V lost 5 bases, J lost 4 bases, and 4 bases stayed unmatched. CDR3 DNA sequence: TGTGCCAGCAGCCTAGGGGACAGCACTGAAGCTTTCTTT. Amino acid sequence: CASSLGDSTEAFF.

V usage is TRBV27 and J usage is TRBJ1-2; 8 nucleotides align to TRBD1. The length of the CDR3 is 14 residues. CDR1 and CDR2 from the germline V gene are MNHEY and SMNVEV (reference sequence). V trimming: 4 bases; J trimming: 8 bases; junction bases outside the gene matches: 9. The CDR3 DNA reads TGTGCCAGCAGTTCGCAGCAGGGGGCGCGGGGCTACACCTTC. This encodes CASSSQQGARGYTF.

The chain is built from TRBV19 and TRBJ2-7, with a possible D match to TRBD2 (6 bases). Germline assignment: CDR1 LNHDA and CDR2 SQIVND (reference sequence). CDR3 length: 15 amino acids. V was trimmed by 5 bases and J by 1 base, leaving 15 bases between them. Here the CDR3 reads CASSQLARGSYEQYF. CDR3 DNA sequence: TGTGCCAGTAGTCAACTAGCCCGGGGGTCCTACGAGCAGTACTTC.

CDR3 coding DNA: TGTGCTAGTGGTTTGGTAGGGCAGGGGGCGGCTAATGAAAAACTGTTTTTT. Its protein is CASGLVGQGAANEKLFF. The chain uses TRBV12-5 and TRBJ1-4; 8 bases line up with TRBD1. CDR1 is LGHNT and CDR2 is FRNRAP in the germline V gene. Trimming at V came to 0 bases and at J to 3 bases, leaving 6 bases not matched to a gene. This CDR3 has 17 residues.

As for this clone: No DNA is shown, since the ends of the CDR3 on it are uncertain; the CDR3 is the one TCRdb lists. V is TRBV19 and J is TRBJ2-3; the table's D call, TRBD2, was not checked against the DNA. CDR1 is LNHDA and CDR2 is SQIVND in the germline V gene (reference sequence). Termini included, the CDR3 measures 15 amino acids. CDR3 protein: CASSISVWTSGTQYF.

The chain couples TRBV4-2 to TRBJ1-2; D not certain. The germline gives CDR1 LGHNA, CDR2 YNFKEQ. V dropped 0 bases and J dropped 2 bases, with 19 bases sitting between them. CDR3 size: 18 residues. The CDR3 nucleotides read TGTGCCAGCAGCCAAGAACAGACTCAGGAGTCCGGCAACTATGGCTACACCTTC. Its translation: CASSQEQTQESGNYGYTF.

Note on this clone: The same CDR3 arises from other DNA sequences in this sample as well. The chain recombines TRBV5-4 with TRBJ2-3, with 12 bases that match TRBD1. The V gene end was trimmed by 3 bases and the J gene end by 6 bases; junction bases not matched to a gene: 2. In germline, CDR1 is SGHNT, CDR2 YYREEE (reference sequence). There are 14 residues in the CDR3. CDR3 protein: CASSWGQGADTQYF. The CDR3 DNA follows: TGTGCCAGCAGCTGGGGACAGGGGGCCGATACGCAGTATTTT.

This chain uses TRBV5-4 with TRBJ1-2, with 7 bases that match TRBD1. The trim removed 0 bases at V and 10 bases at J, leaving 6 bases unmatched. Germline CDR1 SGHNT, CDR2 YYREEE (reference sequence). The CDR3 spans 13 residues. The CDR3 protein is CASSLETGSDYTF. The CDR3 region has the DNA TGTGCCAGCAGCTTGGAGACAGGGAGCGACTACACCTTC.

The chain uses TRBV9 and TRBJ1-2; no clear D. The CDR3 has 14 residues. Germline CDR1 is SGDLS and CDR2 is YYNGEE. The V end lost 0 bases, the J end lost 7 bases, and 13 bases lay between the germline ends. CDR3 in amino acids: CASSVAPLFGGYTF. DNA for the CDR3: TGTGCCAGCAGCGTAGCCCCTTTATTCGGTGGCTACACCTTC.

This chain joins TRBV30 and TRBJ2-7; 9 bases are shared with TRBD1. Germline CDR1 GTSNPN, CDR2 SVGIG (reference sequence). This CDR3 region has 14 residues. Trimming removed 1 base from V and 3 bases from J; junction bases left unmatched: 4. Written as DNA, the CDR3 is TGTGCCTGGAGTGAGAGGACAGGGGACTACGAGCAGTACTTC. Protein sequence: CAWSERTGDYEQYF.

This clone was detected once. The DNA is omitted, as the CDR3 cannot be located on it reliably, and the CDR3 follows TCRdb's listing. V and J are TRBV19 and TRBJ2-3; the DNA was not used to check the table's D call, TRBD2. The CDR3 adds up to 15 amino acids, both ends counted. Germline lookup yields CDR1 LNHDA and CDR2 SQIVND (reference sequence). CDR3 in amino acids: CASSISGSMAIRSIF.

The J gene is TRBJ2-7, the V gene TRBV28; either TRBD1 or TRBD2 may supply D (5 bases each). There are 14 residues in the CDR3. V shed 3 bases and J shed 4 bases, with 13 bases lying between them. Germline CDR1 MDHEN, CDR2 SYDVKM. CDR3 protein: CASSLPGSAYEQYF. The CDR3 region has the DNA TGTGCCAGCAGTTTGCCAGGGAGCGCGTACGAGCAGTACTTC.